This is a list of T cell receptor beta chains from one sample in a study of cytotoxic CD8 clonotypes in ibrutinib-treated CLL. Generated by immunoSEQ multiplex PCR, the TCRdb table keeps only in-frame clones and is missing some. The table includes about 130,000 clones, 80% to 90% detected once. Material: PBMCs, obtained after 24 months of ibrutinib treatment. These receptors originate from a human donor with chronic lymphocytic leukemia. CDR3s include the opening cysteine and the closing phenylalanine or tryptophan. The D gene is left open where the match is weak. Rows give clone size only sometimes, using once, few, many, or a class for an expanded clone.

TRBJ2-1 NA TRBD2 TRBV29-1 CSVVLLAGGYNEQFF TGCAGCGTTGTTTTACTAGCGGGAGGATACAATGAGCAGTTCTTC
TRBJ2-1 NA TRBD2 TRBV4-2 CASSQTSGGRSYNEQFF TGTGCCAGCAGCCAAACTAGCGGGGGCCGCTCCTACAATGAGCAGTTCTTC
TRBJ2-3 NA TRBD2 TRBV9 CASSPFSGGTDTQYF TGTGCCAGCAGCCCTTTTAGCGGGGGAACAGATACGCAGTATTTT
TRBJ2-1 once TRBD2 TRBV9 CASSARRGSGKTGNEQFF TGTGCCAGCAGCGCTCGGCGGGGTAGCGGGAAGACGGGCAATGAGCAGTTCTTC
TRBJ2-5 once TRBD1 TRBV15 CATSTEDRGRGETQYF TGTGCCACCAGCACAGAGGACAGGGGGCGCGGAGAGACCCAGTACTTC
TRBJ1-2 NA NA TRBV2 CASIVHFGGYTF TGTGCCAGCATCGTTCATTTTGGCGGCTACACCTTC
TRBJ1-2 NA NA TRBV28 CASSLTSTGNYGYTF TGTGCCAGCAGTCTCACTTCAACAGGGAACTATGGCTACACCTTC
TRBJ1-1 NA TRBD1 TRBV27 CASSRNGQGFPGAEAFF TGTGCCAGCAGTAGGAATGGACAGGGGTTCCCAGGAGCTGAAGCTTTCTTT
TRBJ2-2 NA TRBD1 TRBV11-2 CASRPPGQANTGELFF TGTGCCAGCAGACCCCCGGGACAGGCGAACACCGGGGAGCTGTTTTTT
TRBJ2-7 NA TRBD1 TRBV28 CASSLWSRGNYEQYF TGTGCCAGCAGTTTATGGTCCAGGGGGAACTACGAGCAGTACTTC
TRBJ1-3 NA NA TRBV5-1 CASSSMDTGNTIYF TGCGCCAGCAGCTCAATGGACACAGGAAACACCATATATTTT
TRBJ2-1 NA TRBD2 TRBV7-9 CASSLGQLAEYNEQFF TGTGCCAGCAGCTTAGGGCAACTAGCGGAGTACAATGAGCAGTTCTTC
TRBJ2-2 NA TRBD1 TRBV18 CASSERQGNTGELFF TGTGCCAGCTCAGAACGACAGGGGAACACCGGGGAGCTGTTTTTT
TRBJ2-5 NA TRBD2 TRBV7-3 CASSSGLGETQYF TGTGCCAGCAGCTCCGGACTAGGAGAGACCCAGTACTTC
TRBJ1-6 once NA TRBV2 CASSVMYNSPLHF TGTGCCAGCAGTGTTATGTATAATTCACCCCTCCACTTT
TRBJ1-5 NA NA TRBV7-2 CASSQTGQSNQPQHF TGTGCCAGCAGCCAGACAGGTCAGAGCAATCAGCCCCAGCATTTT
TRBJ2-1 NA TRBD2 TRBV10-3 CAISGELAGVTYNEQFF TGTGCCATCAGTGGTGAACTAGCGGGGGTTACCTACAATGAGCAGTTCTTC
TRBJ2-1 NA TRBD1 TRBV7-2 CASSPTTGNNEQFF TGTGCCAGCAGTCCAACGACAGGGAACAATGAGCAGTTCTTC
TRBJ2-7 NA NA TRBV4-2 CASSQDRSATYEQYF TGTGCCAGCAGCCAAGATAGGAGCGCCACCTACGAGCAGTACTTC
TRBJ2-1 NA NA TRBV2 CASTQGGREQFF TGTGCCAGCACCCAAGGGGGAAGGGAGCAGTTCTTC